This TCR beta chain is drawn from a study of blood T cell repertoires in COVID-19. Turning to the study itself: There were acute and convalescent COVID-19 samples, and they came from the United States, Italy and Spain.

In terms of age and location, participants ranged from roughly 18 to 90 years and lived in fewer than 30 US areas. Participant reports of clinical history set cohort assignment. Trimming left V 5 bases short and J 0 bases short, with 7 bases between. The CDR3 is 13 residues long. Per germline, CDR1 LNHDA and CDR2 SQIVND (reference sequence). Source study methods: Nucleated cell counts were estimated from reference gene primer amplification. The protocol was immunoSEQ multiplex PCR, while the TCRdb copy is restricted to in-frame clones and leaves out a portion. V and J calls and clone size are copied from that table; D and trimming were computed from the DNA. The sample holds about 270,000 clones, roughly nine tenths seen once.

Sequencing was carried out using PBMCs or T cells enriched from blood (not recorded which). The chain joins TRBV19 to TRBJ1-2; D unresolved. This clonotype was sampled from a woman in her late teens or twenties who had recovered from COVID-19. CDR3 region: CASSETANYGYTF. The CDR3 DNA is TGTGCCAGTAGTGAGACTGCTAACTATGGCTACACCTTC.